This T cell receptor (beta chain) was documented in a study of PD-L1 blockade in urothelial cancer. The wider study: Atezolizumab therapy began for patients in 2014, dosed at 1,200 mg intravenously every 3 weeks. The number of prior chemotherapy regimens per patient was 0 to 3.

Metastatic or locally advanced urothelial carcinoma was present in the patients. Trimming removed 6 bases from V and 0 bases from J, with 12 bases in between. This CDR3 region has 15 residues. Germline-derived CDR1 and CDR2 are SGHNT and YENEEA. Repertoires were generated with immunoSEQ multiplex PCR, while TCRdb's copy carries only in-frame clones and drops some. The sample shows 20,000 to 30,000 clones, around nine tenths of them seen only once. This TCR was sampled from a man over 45 with urothelial cancer. The J gene is TRBJ2-1, the V gene TRBV11-3, with D possibly being TRBD1 (6 bases). This specimen consisted of PBMCs, obtained around atezolizumab (anti-PD-L1) treatment. Written as DNA, the CDR3 is TGTGCCAGCAGTTCCACAGGGAGCTCCTACAATGAGCAGTTCTTC. Translation gives CASSSTGSSYNEQFF.